This T cell receptor (beta chain) was captured in a study of blood T cell repertoires in COVID-19. The CDR3 contains 16 residues. Per germline, CDR1 SGHRS and CDR2 YFSETQ. With V trimmed by 0 bases and J by 4 bases, 8 bases remained unmatched. How the authors handled the data: Amplifying reference gene primers gave estimates of nucleated cell counts. Sequencing was performed with immunoSEQ multiplex PCR; in TCRdb, only in-frame clones are kept and a portion is missing. That table furnishes V, J and clone size, whereas the DNA furnished D and trimming. The data hold approximately 250,000 clones, with approximately 91% observed a single time. In terms of age and location, participants ranged from about 18 to 95 years and lived in about 25 US areas.

Sequencing was performed on PBMCs or T cells enriched from blood (not recorded which). The sequence was obtained from a woman under 40 who had recovered from COVID-19. The chain has TRBV5-1 and TRBJ1-2; 8 nucleotides match TRBD1. This CDR3 is CASSLGGQGRGYGYTF. The CDR3 nucleotides read TGCGCCAGCAGCTTGGGAGGACAGGGAAGGGGCTATGGCTACACCTTC.